Following are 27 T cell receptor beta chains from one sample sequenced in a study of T-cell memory formation after mild COVID-19. TCRdb fed the 5' RACE reads into MiXCR, producing one record per CDR3 protein. The table lists 550,000 to 700,000 distinct CDR3 sequences, roughly 18% of them singletons. Sequencing was carried out using PBMCs or a T cell subset sorted from them (not recorded which). Every receptor here comes from an adult woman who had mild COVID-19 (a few samples of this study predate the infection). Cell type and time point are not known.

This clonotype turned up a few times. The V call is TRBV12-3 or TRBV12-4, the J call TRBJ2-3, with a weak D call TRBD2 (5 bases). There are 15 residues in the CDR3. Trimming shortened V by 6 bases and J by 2 bases, and 15 bases separated the two germline ends. In DNA, the CDR3 is TGTGCCAGCAGCCGACACGGCGGGTCCACAGATACGCAGTATTTT. As protein: CASSRHGGSTDTQYF.

V gene TRBV24-1 combines with J gene TRBJ2-3; TRBD2 might be the D (5 bases). The CDR3 sequence is 16 residues long. V lost 3 bases to trimming and J lost 2 bases, with 14 bases between them. Germline CDR1 and CDR2: KGHDR and SFDVKD. This CDR3 is CATSDPQRSLTDTQYF. In DNA form, the CDR3 reads TGTGCCACCAGTGATCCACAGCGGAGTCTCACAGATACGCAGTATTTT.

The chain employs TRBV19 and TRBJ2-7; TRBD2 matches 7 bases. The CDR3 spans 14 residues. Germline lookup yields CDR1 LNHDA and CDR2 SQIVND (reference sequence). V shed 4 bases, J shed 3 bases, and the junction held 6 bases outside the gene matches. CDR3 sequence (DNA): TGTGCCAGTAGTAGAGCGGGACTTAGCTACGAGCAGTACTTC. Its translation is CASSRAGLSYEQYF. Using reference TRBV19 and TRBJ2-7 for the parts outside the CDR3, the full variable domain is DGGITQSPKYLFRKEGQNVTLSCEQNLNHDAMYWYRQDPGQGLRLIYYSQIVNDFQKGDIAEGYSVSREKKESFPLTVTSAQKNPTAFYLCASSRAGLSYEQYFGPGTRLTVT.

Only a few counts were recorded for this clonotype. J is TRBJ2-5 and V is TRBV20-1; 15 bases are a match to TRBD2. V was clipped by 2 bases and J by 5 bases; unmatched bases: 3. The CDR3 is 15 amino acids. From germline, CDR1 is DFQATT and CDR2 SNEGSKA (reference sequence). The CDR3 protein is CSARRTSGRGETQYF. Here the CDR3 DNA reads TGCAGTGCTAGAAGGACTAGCGGGAGGGGGGAGACCCAGTACTTC.

This chain uses TRBV20-1 with TRBJ2-1; 9 bases fit TRBD2. V dropped 0 bases and J dropped 10; count of bases not matched to a gene: 13. The CDR3 extends over 16 amino acids. The V gene's germline CDR1 is DFQATT and CDR2 SNEGSKA (reference sequence). The CDR3 sequence is CSARDDGTSPLREQFF. CDR3 nucleotide sequence: TGCAGTGCTAGAGATGATGGGACTAGCCCACTTAGGGAGCAGTTCTTC.

The chain carries TRBV27 and TRBJ2-5; D may be TRBD2 (6 bases). V was cut by 10 bases and J by 4 bases, with 16 bases left in between. CDR1 MNHEY and CDR2 SMNVEV come from the germline V gene (reference sequence). The CDR3 runs to 13 residues. The CDR3 DNA is TGTGCCACCATGACGTTGGAGGGAGAGACCCAGTACTTC. Protein product: CATMTLEGETQYF.

This clonotype was recorded a few times. The genes are TRBV5-1 and TRBJ2-7, with D perhaps matching TRBD2 (6 bases). The CDR3 runs to 15 residues. Trimming pared 7 bases from V and 3 bases from J, leaving 20 bases between. Looked up from germline, CDR1 is SGHRS and CDR2 is YFSETQ. The DNA of the CDR3 is TGCGCCAGCGGCGCCTTCGCGGAGGGAGACTACGAGCAGTACTTC. It yields the protein CASGAFAEGDYEQYF.

V gene TRBV19 combines with J gene TRBJ1-5; D gene ambiguous. V was cut by 11 bases and J by 1 base, with 12 bases left in between. Germline V gives CDR1 LNHDA, CDR2 SQIVND (reference sequence). CDR3 length: 13 amino acids. The CDR3 region has the DNA TGTGCCCTAGGTACAGCGAGCAATCAGCCCCAGCATTTT. The encoded protein is CALGTASNQPQHF.

This clonotype showed up just a few times. J is TRBJ2-1 and V is TRBV7-9; D might be TRBD1 (6 bases). Trimming removed 4 bases from V and 2 bases from J, with 9 bases in between. This CDR3 is 14 amino acids long. In germline, CDR1 is SEHNR, CDR2 FQNEAQ (reference sequence). CDR3 sequence (DNA): TGTGCCAGCAGCTCTTGGGACACCTACAATGAGCAGTTCTTC. As protein: CASSSWDTYNEQFF.

In its sample, this clonotype was seen many times. This chain links TRBV5-6 with TRBJ2-7, with 9 bases fitting TRBD1. Trimming at V came to 6 bases and at J to 6 bases, leaving 10 bases not matched to a gene. Germline CDR1 reads SGHDT; CDR2 reads YYEEEE. The CDR3 totals 14 residues. This CDR3 reads CASTYRGPRGEQYF. The CDR3 nucleotides read TGTGCCAGCACCTACAGGGGGCCAAGGGGCGAGCAGTACTTC.

This clonotype was observed a handful of times. The chain has TRBV24-1 and TRBJ2-2, with D unresolved. Germline CDR1 reads KGHDR; CDR2 reads SFDVKD. The CDR3 contains 13 residues. Trimming removed 6 bases from V and 3 bases from J, with 7 bases in between. CDR3 sequence: CATSPWDTGELFF. The CDR3 DNA follows: TGTGCCACCAGTCCTTGGGACACCGGGGAGCTGTTTTTT.

The rearrangement links TRBV15 to TRBJ2-1; 10 bases fit TRBD1. This CDR3 comprises 14 residues. CDR1 and CDR2 (germline): LNHNV, YYDKDF (reference sequence). V was clipped by 5 bases and J by 8 bases; unmatched bases: 6. The CDR3 DNA reads as TGTGCCACCAGCGGGGACAGGGGATGGGATGAGCAGTTCTTC. It encodes CATSGDRGWDEQFF.

This clonotype appeared a few times. The rearrangement uses TRBV15 and TRBJ2-3, with 13 bases that match TRBD2. J was trimmed by 2 bases and V by 2 bases; bases with no gene match: 4. The CDR3 runs to 17 residues. Germline lookup yields CDR1 LNHNV and CDR2 YYDKDF (reference sequence). The CDR3 spells CATSRSGTSGDTDTQYF. CDR3 nucleotides: TGTGCCACCAGCAGATCCGGGACTAGCGGGGACACAGATACGCAGTATTTT.

This clonotype turned up a few times. V gene TRBV9 combines with J gene TRBJ2-1, with a possible D match to TRBD2 (5 bases). The CDR3 consists of 15 residues. Trimming pared 2 bases from V and 4 bases from J, leaving 13 bases between. From germline, CDR1 is SGDLS and CDR2 YYNGEE. DNA for the CDR3: TGTGCCAGCAGCGTGGAGCCCGGGGTTTACAATGAGCAGTTCTTC. Its translation is CASSVEPGVYNEQFF. Complete variable domain (other parts from reference TRBV9 and TRBJ2-1): DSGVTQTPKHLITATGQRVTLRCSPRSGDLSVYWYQQSLDQGLQFLIQYYNGEERAKGNILERFSAQQFPDLHSELNLSSLELGDSALYFCASSVEPGVYNEQFFGPGTRLTVL.

This clonotype was recorded a few times. V usage is TRBV14 and J usage is TRBJ2-1, with 10 bases matching TRBD2. Germline assignment: CDR1 SGHDN and CDR2 FVKESK. Unmatched junction bases numbered 10, after V lost 3 bases and J lost 5 bases. The CDR3 runs to 17 residues. CDR3 protein: CASSHLLLAGVNNEQFF. The CDR3 bases are TGTGCCAGCAGCCATCTCCTTCTAGCGGGAGTCAACAATGAGCAGTTCTTC.

This clonotype was seen a handful of times. The CDR3 bases are TGTGCCTGGAGTGTAAGAGGTCTCTTCCGAAACAATGAGCAGTTCTTC. Residues: CAWSVRGLFRNNEQFF. The rearrangement links TRBV30 to TRBJ2-1; D is unresolved. Trimming removed 0 bases from V and 5 bases from J, with 17 bases in between. The CDR3 contains 16 residues. Germline values: CDR1 GTSNPN, CDR2 SVGIG (reference sequence).

In its sample, this clonotype was seen a few times. The rearrangement links TRBV2 to TRBJ2-5; 11 nucleotides line up with TRBD2. This CDR3 has 15 amino acids. In germline, CDR1 is SNHLY, CDR2 FYNNEI. V shed 6 bases and J 5 bases; nucleotides not matched to a gene: 8. CDR3 in amino acids: CASRVTSGSSETQYF. The CDR3, as DNA: TGTGCCAGCAGGGTTACTAGCGGGAGCTCGGAGACCCAGTACTTC.

This clonotype was seen many times. The chain links TRBV7-9 to TRBJ2-7; 11 nucleotides line up with TRBD1. Trimming at V came to 1 base and at J to 5 bases, leaving 1 base not matched to a gene. The CDR3 runs 14 residues. Germline lookup yields CDR1 SEHNR and CDR2 FQNEAQ (reference sequence). The CDR3 nucleotides are TGTGCCAGCAGCTTAGGGACAGGGGGCAACGAGCAGTACTTC. Amino acids: CASSLGTGGNEQYF.

This clonotype has a handful of counts. V usage is TRBV7-2 and J usage is TRBJ2-3; 7 positions match TRBD1. V trimming: 3 bases; J trimming: 2 bases; junction bases outside the gene matches: 2. Germline CDR1 is SGHTA and CDR2 is FQGNSA. CDR3 size: 14 residues. The CDR3 bases are TGTGCCAGCAGCTTGGGACAGCTCACAGATACGCAGTATTTT. Protein: CASSLGQLTDTQYF.

In its sample, this clonotype was seen a few times. The V and J genes are TRBV7-3 and TRBJ2-5; 11 bases are a match to TRBD1. CDR1 SGHTA and CDR2 FQGTGA come from the germline V gene. V shed 5 bases, J shed 0 bases, and the junction held 5 bases outside the gene matches. The CDR3 has 16 residues. This chain's CDR3 is CASSPGTGGYQETQYF. The CDR3 DNA reads as TGTGCCAGCAGCCCGGGGACAGGGGGGTACCAAGAGACCCAGTACTTC.

This clonotype was seen a handful of times. The chain has TRBV19 and TRBJ2-7; TRBD2 might be the D (6 bases). V was trimmed by 3 bases and J by 2 bases, leaving 14 bases between them. The CDR3 contains 15 residues. Per germline, CDR1 LNHDA and CDR2 SQIVND (reference sequence). CDR3 region: CASSITYGGTYEQYF. DNA for the CDR3: TGTGCCAGTAGTATTACCTATGGCGGGACCTACGAGCAGTACTTC.

With respect to this clonotype: At one of its ends the junction is not consistent with the germline gene, which may arise from a read error. V gene TRBV9 combines with J gene TRBJ1-1; maybe TRBD1 (6 bases). Per the germline V gene, CDR1 is SGDLS and CDR2 is YYNGEE. The CDR3 is made up of 16 amino acids. CDR3 nucleotides: TGTGCCAGCAGCCCCTCGGGGGCGGTTTTGAAGACTGAAGCTTTCTTT. This codes for CASSPSGAVLKTEAFF.

This clonotype showed up just a few times. The CDR3 bases are TGTGCCAGCAGCGTGAGTCGTACAGGGAGTGGCGGCACAGATACGCAGTATTTT. It specifies CASSVSRTGSGGTDTQYF. The V and J genes are TRBV9 and TRBJ2-3, with D possibly matching TRBD1 (6 bases). Germline CDR1 and CDR2: SGDLS and YYNGEE. V lost 2 bases to trimming and J lost 1 base, with 20 bases between them. This CDR3 has 18 residues.

The V call is TRBV29-1, the J call TRBJ2-1; D is perhaps TRBD1 (5 bases). V gave up 0 bases and J gave up 8 bases, with 17 bases separating them. Germline values: CDR1 SQVTM, CDR2 ANQGSEA. This CDR3 is 15 amino acids long. CDR3 loop: CSVEDLVQGRDEQFF. The DNA for the CDR3 is TGCAGCGTTGAAGACTTGGTCCAGGGAAGGGATGAGCAGTTCTTC.

The chain employs TRBV20-1 and TRBJ2-7; TRBD1 matches at 10 bases. The ends lost 3 bases at V and 7 bases at J; junction bases unmatched: 12. The CDR3 length is 15 residues. The germline V gene has CDR1 DFQATT and CDR2 SNEGSKA (reference sequence). The CDR3 loop reads CSASAPGQGSQEQYF. The CDR3 DNA follows: TGCAGTGCTAGCGCCCCGGGACAGGGGTCGCAGGAGCAGTACTTC.

The rearrangement links TRBV7-9 to TRBJ1-1; unclear D gene. The CDR3 length is 15 residues. CDR1 SEHNR and CDR2 FQNEAQ come from the germline V gene (reference sequence). V lost 3 bases and J 1 base, leaving 12 bases between the germline ends. DNA for the CDR3: TGTGCCAGCAGCTTCTCTCCTGAACAGAACACTGAAGCTTTCTTT. Translated, it gives CASSFSPEQNTEAFF.

The chain links TRBV24-1 to TRBJ2-1; 9 bases map to TRBD2. Germline values: CDR1 KGHDR, CDR2 SFDVKD. With 4 bases clipped from V and 0 bases from J, the junction kept 3 bases outside the gene matches. The length of the CDR3 is 16 residues. CDR3 sequence: CATSEVAGVSYNEQFF. CDR3 coding DNA: TGTGCCACCAGTGAGGTAGCGGGGGTCTCCTACAATGAGCAGTTCTTC.